These T cell receptor beta chains were read from a single sample in a study of lymphopenia after photon versus proton radiotherapy. TCRdb's copy holds only in-frame clones and misses some; the assay was immunoSEQ multiplex PCR. The sample has roughly 67,000 clones, roughly 93% seen once. The sample in question was peripheral blood, obtained from a patient treated with photon-based radiotherapy. The receptor set was obtained from a woman aged 70-85 years with pancreatic cancer. CDR3s include the opening cysteine and the closing phenylalanine or tryptophan. The D gene is left open where the match is weak. Clone sizes are given selectively: once, few, many, or a class where the clone is expanded.

j_gene | abundance | v_gene | d_gene | len | CDR3nt | CDR3aa
TRBJ2-1 | NA | TRBV20-1 | NA | 11 | TGCAGTGCTCAGCGGCCCAATGAGCAGTTCTTC | CSAQRPNEQFF
TRBJ1-5 | NA | TRBV2 | NA | 15 | TGTGCCAGCAAAGACAGGCTAGATAGCAATCAGCCCCAGCATTTT | CASKDRLDSNQPQHF
TRBJ2-2 | NA | TRBV5-1 | NA | 13 | TGCGCCAGCAGCTTGCTCGATTCCGGGGAGCTGTTTTTT | CASSLLDSGELFF
TRBJ1-1 | NA | TRBV29-1 | NA | 13 | TGCAGCGTTGCTCGGCGGATGAACACTGAAGCTTTCTTT | CSVARRMNTEAFF
TRBJ2-7 | NA | TRBV7-8 | NA | 16 | TGTGCCAGCAGCCCACTCCGGGGGGCGGGGCACTACGAGCAGTACTTC | CASSPLRGAGHYEQYF
TRBJ2-7 | NA | TRBV7-9 | NA | 14 | TGTGCCAGCAGCGCCAGTAGCGGCTCCTACGAGCAGTACTTC | CASSASSGSYEQYF
TRBJ1-1 | NA | TRBV6-5 | NA | 15 | TGTGCCAGCAGTTACGGTTCCGGGGGGAACACTGAAGCTTTCTTT | CASSYGSGGNTEAFF
TRBJ2-7 | NA | TRBV5-5 | NA | 12 | TGTGCCAGCAGCGGCAGCTCCTACGAGCAGTACTTC | CASSGSSYEQYF
TRBJ1-1 | once | TRBV6-5 | NA | 13 | TGTGCCAGCAGTTATAGCGTGGCCGACGTGGCTTTCTTT | CASSYSVADVAFF
TRBJ2-2 | NA | TRBV5-4 | TRBD2 | 15 | TGTGCCAGCAGCTTTGGCGGGAGGGCCCCCGGGGAGCTGTTTTTT | CASSFGGRAPGELFF
TRBJ1-5 | NA | TRBV7-9 | TRBD1 | 15 | TGTGCCAGCAGCAATACCGGGACAGGGGTTCAGCCCCAGCATTTT | CASSNTGTGVQPQHF
TRBJ1-2 | NA | TRBV5-6 | TRBD1 | 13 | TGTGCCAGCACCCCCGACAGGGACTATGGCTACACCTTC | CASTPDRDYGYTF
TRBJ2-7 | NA | TRBV11-2 | TRBD1 | 16 | TGTGCCAGCAGCTTACCGCCCGGGACAGGGAAGGACGAGCAGTACTTC | CASSLPPGTGKDEQYF
TRBJ1-5 | few | TRBV15 | NA | 15 | TGTGCCACCAGCAGTGACAAGGGGGTGAATCAGCCCCAGCATTTT | CATSSDKGVNQPQHF
TRBJ2-4 | NA | TRBV11-1 | TRBD1 | 16 | TGTGCCAGCAGCTTAGAGTCGCGCAGGGGGAAAAACATTCAGTACTTC | CASSLESRRGKNIQYF
TRBJ2-7 | NA | TRBV5-1 | TRBD1 | 15 | TGCGCCAGCAGCTACTTGACAGGGATTGCCTACGAGCAGTACTTC | CASSYLTGIAYEQYF
TRBJ2-1 | NA | TRBV7-9 | NA | 11 | TGTGCCAGCAGCCTCGGAGAGGAGCAGTTCTTC | CASSLGEEQFF